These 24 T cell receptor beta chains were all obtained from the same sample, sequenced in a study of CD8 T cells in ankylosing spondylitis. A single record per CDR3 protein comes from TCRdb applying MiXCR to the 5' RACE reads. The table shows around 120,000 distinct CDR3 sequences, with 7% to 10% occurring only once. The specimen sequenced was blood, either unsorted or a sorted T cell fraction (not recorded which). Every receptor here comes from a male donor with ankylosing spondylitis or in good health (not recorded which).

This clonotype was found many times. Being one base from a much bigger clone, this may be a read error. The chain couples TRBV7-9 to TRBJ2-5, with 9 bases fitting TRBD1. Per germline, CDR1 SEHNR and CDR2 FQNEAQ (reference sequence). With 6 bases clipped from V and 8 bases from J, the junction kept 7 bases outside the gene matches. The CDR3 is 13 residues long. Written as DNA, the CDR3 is TGTGCCAGCAGACTGGGACAGGGACATACCCAGTACTTC. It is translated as CASRLGQGHTQYF.

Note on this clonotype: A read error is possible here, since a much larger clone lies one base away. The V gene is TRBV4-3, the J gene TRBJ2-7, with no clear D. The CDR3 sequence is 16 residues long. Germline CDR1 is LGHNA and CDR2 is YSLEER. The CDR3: CASSLFASGGSYKQYF. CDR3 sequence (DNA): TGCGCCAGCAGCCTCTTTGCGTCTGGCGGCTCCTACAAGCAGTACTTC.

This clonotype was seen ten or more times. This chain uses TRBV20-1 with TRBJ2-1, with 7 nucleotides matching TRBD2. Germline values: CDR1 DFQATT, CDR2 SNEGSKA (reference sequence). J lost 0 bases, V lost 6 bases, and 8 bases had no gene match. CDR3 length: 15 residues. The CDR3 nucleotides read TGCAGTGCCCATAAGGGAGGGAGCTCCTACAATGAGCAGTTCTTC. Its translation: CSAHKGGSSYNEQFF.

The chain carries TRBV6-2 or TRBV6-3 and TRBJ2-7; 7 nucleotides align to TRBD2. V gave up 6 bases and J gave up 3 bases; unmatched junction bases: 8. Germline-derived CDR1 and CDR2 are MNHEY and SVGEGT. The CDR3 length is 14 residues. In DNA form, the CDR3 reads TGTGCCAGCAGCGAATCCGGGACTAACTACGAGCAGTACTTC. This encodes CASSESGTNYEQYF.

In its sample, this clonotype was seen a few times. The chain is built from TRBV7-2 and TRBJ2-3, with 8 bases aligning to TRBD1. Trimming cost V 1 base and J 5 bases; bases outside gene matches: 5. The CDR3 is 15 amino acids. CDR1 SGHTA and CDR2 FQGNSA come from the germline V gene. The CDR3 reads CASSLVGGTGDTQYF. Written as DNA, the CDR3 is TGTGCCAGCAGCTTAGTTGGGGGGACAGGAGATACGCAGTATTTT.

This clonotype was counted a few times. CDR3 sequence: CASSQDLGGASYEQYF. The DNA of the CDR3 is TGTGCCAGCAGCCAAGATCTTGGCGGGGCCTCCTACGAGCAGTACTTC. The rearrangement uses TRBV3-1 and TRBJ2-7, with D possibly TRBD2 on 6 matching bases. The CDR3 runs to 16 residues. Germline loops: CDR1 LGHDT, CDR2 YNNKEL (reference sequence). With 0 bases removed from V and 0 bases from J, the gap between germline ends came to 12 bases.

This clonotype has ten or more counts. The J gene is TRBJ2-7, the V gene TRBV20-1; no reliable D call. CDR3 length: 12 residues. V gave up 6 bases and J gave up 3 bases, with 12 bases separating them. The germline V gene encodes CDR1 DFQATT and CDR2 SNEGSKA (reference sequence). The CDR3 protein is CSAARKGYEQYF. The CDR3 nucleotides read TGCAGTGCCGCCAGGAAAGGCTACGAGCAGTACTTC.

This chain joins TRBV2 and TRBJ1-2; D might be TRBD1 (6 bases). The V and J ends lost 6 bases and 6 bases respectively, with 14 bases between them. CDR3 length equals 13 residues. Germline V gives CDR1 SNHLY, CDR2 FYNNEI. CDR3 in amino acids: CASSVRGGNGYTF. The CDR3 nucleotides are TGTGCCAGCAGCGTCAGGGGAGGGAATGGCTACACCTTC.

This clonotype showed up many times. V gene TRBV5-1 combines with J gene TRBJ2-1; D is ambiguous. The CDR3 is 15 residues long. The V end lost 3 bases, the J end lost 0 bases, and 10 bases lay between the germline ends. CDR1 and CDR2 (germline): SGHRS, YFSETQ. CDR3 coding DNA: TGCGCCAGCAGCTACCCAGAAGCCTCCTACAATGAGCAGTTCTTC. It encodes CASSYPEASYNEQFF.

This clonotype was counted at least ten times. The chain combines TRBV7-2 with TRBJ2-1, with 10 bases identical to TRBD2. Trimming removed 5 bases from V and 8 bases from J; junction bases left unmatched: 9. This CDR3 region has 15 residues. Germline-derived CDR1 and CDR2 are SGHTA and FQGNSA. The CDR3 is CASSVPSGSFHEQFF. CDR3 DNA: TGTGCCAGCAGCGTCCCTAGCGGGAGCTTCCATGAGCAGTTCTTC.

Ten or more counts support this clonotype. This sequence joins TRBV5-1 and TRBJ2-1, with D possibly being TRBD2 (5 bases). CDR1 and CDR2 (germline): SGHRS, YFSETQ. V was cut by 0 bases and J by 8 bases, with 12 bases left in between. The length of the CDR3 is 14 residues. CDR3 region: CASSLERDWDEQFF. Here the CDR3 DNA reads TGCGCCAGCAGCTTGGAACGGGATTGGGATGAGCAGTTCTTC.

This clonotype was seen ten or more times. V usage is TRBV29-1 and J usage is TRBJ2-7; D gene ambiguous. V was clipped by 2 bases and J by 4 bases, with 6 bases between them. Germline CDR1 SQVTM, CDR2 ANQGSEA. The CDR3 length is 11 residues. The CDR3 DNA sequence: TGCAGCGTTGAAAATACTTACGAGCAGTACTTC. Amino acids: CSVENTYEQYF.

The CDR3 nucleotides read TGCAGTGCTAGACAGGGGTATCGAGCGACTAGCACAGATACGCAGTATTTT. It specifies CSARQGYRATSTDTQYF. V and J are TRBV20-1 and TRBJ2-3; possibly TRBD1 for D (6 bases). The CDR3 sequence is 17 residues long. V dropped 2 bases and J dropped 0 bases, with 18 bases sitting between them. Germline V gives CDR1 DFQATT, CDR2 SNEGSKA (reference sequence).

CDR3 sequence reads: CSAIRQNTGELFF. Here the CDR3 DNA reads TGCAGTGCTATCAGACAGAACACCGGGGAGCTGTTTTTT. The chain links TRBV20-1 to TRBJ2-2, with no clear D. CDR3 size: 13 residues. Germline V gene sequence: CDR1 DFQATT, CDR2 SNEGSKA (reference sequence). V shed 4 bases and J shed 1 base, with 7 bases lying between them.

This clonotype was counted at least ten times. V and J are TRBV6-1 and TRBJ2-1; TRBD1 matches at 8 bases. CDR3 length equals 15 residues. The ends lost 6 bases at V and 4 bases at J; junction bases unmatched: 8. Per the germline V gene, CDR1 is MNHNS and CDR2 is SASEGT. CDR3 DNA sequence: TGTGCCAGCAGGAACAGGGGGTTCACTTACAATGAGCAGTTCTTC. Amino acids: CASRNRGFTYNEQFF.

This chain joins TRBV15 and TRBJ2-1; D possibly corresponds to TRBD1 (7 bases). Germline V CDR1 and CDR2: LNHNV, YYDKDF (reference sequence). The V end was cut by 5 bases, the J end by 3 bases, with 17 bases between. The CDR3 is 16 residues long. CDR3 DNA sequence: TGTGCCACCAGCCTCAGGGGGGAGTCTGTCTACAATGAGCAGTTCTTC. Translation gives CATSLRGESVYNEQFF.

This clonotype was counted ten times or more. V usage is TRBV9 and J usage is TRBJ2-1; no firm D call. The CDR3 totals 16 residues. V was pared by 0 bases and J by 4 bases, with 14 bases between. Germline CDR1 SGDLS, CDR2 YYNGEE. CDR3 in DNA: TGTGCCAGCAGCGTAGTTCCCACCGTCCGGTACAATGAGCAGTTCTTC. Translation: CASSVVPTVRYNEQFF.

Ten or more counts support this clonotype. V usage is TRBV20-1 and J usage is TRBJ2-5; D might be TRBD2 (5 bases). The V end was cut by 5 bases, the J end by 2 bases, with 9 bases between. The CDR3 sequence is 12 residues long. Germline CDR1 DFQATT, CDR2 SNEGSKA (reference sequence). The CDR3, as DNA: TGCAGTGCTCCCCCGGGGCAAGAGACCCAGTACTTC. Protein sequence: CSAPPGQETQYF.

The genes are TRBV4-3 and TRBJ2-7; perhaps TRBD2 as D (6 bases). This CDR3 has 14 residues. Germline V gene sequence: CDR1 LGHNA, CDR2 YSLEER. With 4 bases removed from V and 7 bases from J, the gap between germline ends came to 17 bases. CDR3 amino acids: CASSPRLAEREQYF. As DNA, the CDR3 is TGCGCCAGCAGCCCTCGATTAGCGGAGAGGGAGCAGTACTTC.

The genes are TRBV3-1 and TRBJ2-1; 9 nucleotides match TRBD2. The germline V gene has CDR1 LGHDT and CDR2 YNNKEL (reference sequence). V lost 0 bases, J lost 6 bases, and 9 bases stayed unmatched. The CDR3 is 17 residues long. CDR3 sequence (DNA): TGTGCCAGCAGCCAAGATCTTAGCGGGAGTTGGCGCAATGAGCAGTTCTTC. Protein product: CASSQDLSGSWRNEQFF.

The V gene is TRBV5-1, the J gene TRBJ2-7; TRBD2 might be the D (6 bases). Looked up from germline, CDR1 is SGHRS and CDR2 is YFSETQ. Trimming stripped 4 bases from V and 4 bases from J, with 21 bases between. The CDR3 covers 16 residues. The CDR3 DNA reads TGCGCCAGCAGCGAAGGAACCCTCGGGAGATCGTACGAGCAGTACTTC. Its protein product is CASSEGTLGRSYEQYF.

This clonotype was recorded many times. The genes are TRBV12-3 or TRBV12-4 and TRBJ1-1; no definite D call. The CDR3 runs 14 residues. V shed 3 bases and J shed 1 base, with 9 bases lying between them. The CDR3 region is CASSFTSANTEAFF. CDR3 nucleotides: TGTGCCAGCAGTTTTACCTCAGCGAACACTGAAGCTTTCTTT.

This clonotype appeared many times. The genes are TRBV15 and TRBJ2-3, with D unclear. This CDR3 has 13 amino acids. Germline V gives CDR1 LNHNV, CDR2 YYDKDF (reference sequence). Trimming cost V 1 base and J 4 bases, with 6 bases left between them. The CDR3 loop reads CATSRGYSDTQYF. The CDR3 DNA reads TGTGCCACCAGCAGAGGTTACTCAGATACGCAGTATTTT.

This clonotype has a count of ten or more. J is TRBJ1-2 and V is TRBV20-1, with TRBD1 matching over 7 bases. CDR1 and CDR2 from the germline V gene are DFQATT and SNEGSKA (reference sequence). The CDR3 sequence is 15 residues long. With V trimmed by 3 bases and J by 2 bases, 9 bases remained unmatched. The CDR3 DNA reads TGCAGTGCTAGGGACTACAGGGGATCGAACTATGGCTACACCTTC. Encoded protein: CSARDYRGSNYGYTF.